This T cell receptor beta chain was profiled in a study of T cells in narcolepsy. CDR3 length: 15 residues. In germline, CDR1 is MNHNY, CDR2 SVGAGI (reference sequence). After removal of 0 bases from V and 5 bases from J, the junction contained 4 bases not matched to a gene. Data came from immunoSEQ multiplex PCR; TCRdb stores just in-frame clones and leaves some out. This sample carries fewer than 20,000 clones, 85% to 90% of them seen once, and the ten largest clones take approximately 40%. General study results and limits: Autoreactive clonotypes reportedly recurred in blood of same and different patients, not controls. No autoreactive T cell clone sequences appeared in some memory CD4+ repertoires. Same-patient CSF and blood CD4+ T cell clonotypes included HCRT-specific and TRIB2-specific autoreactive ones.

As concerns this clone: Antigen: not known.

The chain joins TRBV6-6 to TRBJ2-1; 7 nucleotides agree with TRBD1. The material sequenced was memory (CD45RA-) CD4+ T cells from blood. The TCR was taken from a human donor in good health. CDR3 in amino acids: CASSYSGTADNEQFF. CDR3 DNA: TGTGCCAGCAGTTACTCGGGGACAGCAGACAATGAGCAGTTCTTC.